The clone carrying this T cell receptor (beta chain) has a handful of counts. Its antigen is currently unknown. In germline, CDR1 is MNHEY, CDR2 SVGAGI. The CDR3 totals 14 residues. V lost 2 bases and J 5 bases, leaving 12 bases between the germline ends. The sample originates from a study of CD8 T cells in ankylosing spondylitis. Study outcomes and limitations: Reactive arthritis synovial fluid and blood were previously reported to contain some motif variants. Disease-linked clones displayed a CD8+ phenotype and appeared relatively rarely in peripheral blood. A motif in TCR beta, a set of about 8 highly homologous variants, appeared characteristic of ankylosing spondylitis blood. Clones linked to disease were reported to show significant enrichment in matched ankylosing spondylitis synovial fluid.

Scientists made TCR beta libraries using quantitative 5'-RACE with molecular barcodes. Each CDR3 protein is one row after TCRdb ran MiXCR on the 5' RACE reads. The sample holds about 840,000 distinct CDR3 sequences, 12% seen once. The V and J genes are TRBV6-5 and TRBJ1-1; D possibly corresponds to TRBD1 (6 bases). The TCR was taken from a male donor with ankylosing spondylitis. Sequenced sample: blood, either unsorted or a sorted T cell fraction (not recorded which). CDR3 sequence (DNA): TGTGCCAGCAGTTACGTCGGGGGCATGACTGAAGCTTTCTTT. Residues: CASSYVGGMTEAFF.